Listed here is a single T cell receptor beta chain. Its antigen is currently unknown. Compared with germline, one end of the junction differs, possibly owing to a read error. The entry originates in a study of shared clonotypes between healthy human individuals. Overall study: A donor's plate count was three for CD4 naive and three for CD4 memory; CD8 naive had two and CD8 memory one.

Study-level findings and limits: A handful of donors showed sharing of about 4.6% of naive CD4 clonotypes. Among the subsets, naive ones generally showed larger estimated richness than memory ones.

The CDR3 has 13 residues. Germline V gene data show CDR1 as MDHEN and CDR2 as SYDVKM. All the donors were Caucasian adults who lived in Nashville, Tennessee. Generated by immunoSEQ multiplex PCR, the TCRdb table keeps only in-frame clones and is missing some. The sample carries about 680,000 clones, 55% to 75% recorded once. This receptor was obtained from a woman aged 25 to 39 in good health. The source material was memory CD4+ T cells sorted from blood. This sample's subset: CD45RA-negative fraction. This chain uses TRBV28 with TRBJ2-7, with D unresolved. CDR3 in amino acids: CASTPFGSHEQYF. The DNA for the CDR3 is TGTGCCAGCACTCCCTTCGGCTCCCACGAGCAGTACTTC.